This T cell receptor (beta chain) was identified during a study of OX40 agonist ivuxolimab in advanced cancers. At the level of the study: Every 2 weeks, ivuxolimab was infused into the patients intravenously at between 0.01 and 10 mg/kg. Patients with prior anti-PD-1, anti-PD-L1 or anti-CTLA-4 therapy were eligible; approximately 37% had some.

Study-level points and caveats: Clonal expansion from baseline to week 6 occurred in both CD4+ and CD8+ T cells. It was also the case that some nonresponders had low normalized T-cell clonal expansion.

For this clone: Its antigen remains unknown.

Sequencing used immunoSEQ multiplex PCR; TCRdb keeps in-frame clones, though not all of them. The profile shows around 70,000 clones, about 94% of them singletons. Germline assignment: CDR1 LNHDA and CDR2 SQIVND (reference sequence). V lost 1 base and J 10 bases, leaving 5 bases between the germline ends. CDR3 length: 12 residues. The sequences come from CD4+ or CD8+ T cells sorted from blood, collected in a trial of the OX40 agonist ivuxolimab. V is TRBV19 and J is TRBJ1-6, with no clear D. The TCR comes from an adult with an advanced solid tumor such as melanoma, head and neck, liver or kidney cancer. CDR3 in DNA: TGTGCCAGTAGTATAGTCGGGTCACCCCTCCACTTT. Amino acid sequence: CASSIVGSPLHF. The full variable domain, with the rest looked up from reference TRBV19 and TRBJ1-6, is DGGITQSPKYLFRKEGQNVTLSCEQNLNHDAMYWYRQDPGQGLRLIYYSQIVNDFQKGDIAEGYSVSREKKESFPLTVTSAQKNPTAFYLCASSIVGSPLHFGNGTRLTVT.